The 10 T cell receptor beta chains below were found in one sample sequenced in a study of blood T cell repertoires in COVID-19 (TCRdb year 2020). Libraries were prepared through the immunoSEQ multiplex PCR assay. The clones in this table, taken by TCRdb from immuneACCESS, are in-frame only. Not every clone is retained; where verified, under half of the shortfall comes from an unresolved V gene, and the cause of the rest is unknown. The sample data list more than 85,000 clones, and roughly 80% of these were observed just once. 24% of the sample is in the top ten clones. The sample consisted of peripheral blood. Source of these receptors: a human donor in a cohort sampled during active COVID-19.

The V gene is TRBV19, the J gene TRBJ2-7; the match to TRBD1 covers 8 bases. Germline V gene sequence: CDR1 LNHDA, CDR2 SQIVND (reference sequence). Trimming at V came to 7 bases and at J to 6 bases, leaving 5 bases not matched to a gene. The CDR3 is made up of 12 amino acids. The CDR3 region is CASTRTGTEQYF. CDR3 nucleotides: TGTGCCAGTACCCGGACAGGGACCGAGCAGTACTTC.

The chain has TRBV6-6 and TRBJ2-2; 9 nucleotides match TRBD2. The CDR3 loop spans 13 amino acids. In germline, CDR1 is MNHNY, CDR2 SVGAGI (reference sequence). Germline trimming cut 9 bases from V and 9 bases from J; bases unmatched to any gene: 8. The CDR3 DNA is TGTGCCAGGTCTAGCGGGGTTGGCCGGGAGCTGTTTTTT. Its protein product is CARSSGVGRELFF.

The rearrangement uses TRBV7-2 and TRBJ1-3, with D unclear. V was shortened by 1 base and J by 2 bases, with 9 bases between the two germline ends. The germline gives CDR1 SGHTA, CDR2 FQGNSA. The CDR3 consists of 15 residues. The CDR3 DNA reads as TGTGCCAGCAGCTTAGACGGGAGACCTGGAAACACCATATATTTT. It translates to CASSLDGRPGNTIYF.

This chain connects TRBV10-1 to TRBJ2-1; TRBD2 might be the D (6 bases). Trimming removed 7 bases from V and 7 bases from J, with 17 bases in between. CDR3 length equals 14 residues. Per the germline V gene, CDR1 is WNHNN and CDR2 is SYGVQD (reference sequence). In DNA, the CDR3 is TGCGCCAGCATGTCTGGGGGGAGGCGGAATGAGCAGTTCTTC. This encodes CASMSGGRRNEQFF.

This clone has at least ten counts. The chain links TRBV5-5 to TRBJ1-4; TRBD1 agrees at 7 bases. This CDR3 comprises 13 residues. Germline V gives CDR1 SGHKS, CDR2 YYEKEE (reference sequence). V was clipped by 4 bases and J by 8 bases; unmatched bases: 5. The CDR3 nucleotides read TGTGCCAGCAGCGAGACAGGGTTCGAAAAACTGTTTTTT. It yields the protein CASSETGFEKLFF. Based on the CDR3 plus reference TRBV5-5 and TRBJ1-4, the full variable domain is DAGVTQSPTHLIKTRGQQVTLRCSPISGHKSVSWYQQVLGQGPQFIFQYYEKEERGRGNFPDRFSARQFPNYSSELNVNALLLGDSALYLCASSETGFEKLFFGSGTQLSVL.

The rearrangement links TRBV5-1 to TRBJ2-3, with TRBD2 identical over 15 bases. Germline V gene lookup returns CDR1 SGHRS and CDR2 YFSETQ. V shed 3 bases and J 3 bases; nucleotides not matched to a gene: 2. This CDR3 is 16 amino acids long. The CDR3 coding sequence is TGCGCCAGCAGCTCGGGGACTAGCGGGAGGACAGATACGCAGTATTTT. It yields the protein CASSSGTSGRTDTQYF.

The V call is TRBV6-1, the J call TRBJ1-3, with D uncertain. The V end lost 8 bases, the J end lost 0 bases, and 11 bases lay between the germline ends. The CDR3 is made up of 14 amino acids. Per the germline V gene, CDR1 is MNHNS and CDR2 is SASEGT. CDR3: CASEYSRSGNTIYF. For the CDR3, the DNA is TGTGCCAGCGAATACAGCCGCTCTGGAAACACCATATATTTT.

This rearrangement joins TRBV19 to TRBJ2-7; TRBD1 agrees at 8 bases. The germline V gene has CDR1 LNHDA and CDR2 SQIVND (reference sequence). V lost 0 bases to trimming and J lost 0 bases; unmatched junction nucleotides: 4. This CDR3 has 16 amino acids. CDR3 loop: CASSIERQGTSYEQYF. Here the CDR3 DNA reads TGTGCCAGTAGTATAGAGAGACAGGGGACCTCCTACGAGCAGTACTTC.

The rearrangement links TRBV10-3 to TRBJ1-1; 7 bases line up with TRBD1. The length of the CDR3 is 20 residues. CDR1 is ENHRY and CDR2 is SYGVKD in the germline V gene. After removal of 0 bases from V and 1 base from J, the junction contained 17 bases not matched to a gene. CDR3 sequence reads: CAISESRGTVIARENTEAFF. CDR3 DNA: TGTGCCATCAGTGAGTCACGCGGGACAGTCATAGCTAGGGAGAACACTGAAGCTTTCTTT.

This chain joins TRBV6-5 and TRBJ1-6; no definite D call. This CDR3 has 15 amino acids. Germline V gene sequence: CDR1 MNHEY, CDR2 SVGAGI. With 7 bases removed from V and 0 bases from J, the gap between germline ends came to 10 bases. For the CDR3, the DNA is TGTGCCAGCAACCGAGGCATCTCCTATAATTCACCCCTCCACTTT. Amino acid sequence: CASNRGISYNSPLHF.